These 29 T cell receptor beta chains share one sample of origin, sequenced in a study of T cell changes during pregnancy in multiple sclerosis (dated by TCRdb to between 2018 and 2021). Library preparation used the immunoSEQ multiplex PCR assay. This immuneACCESS table, as held by TCRdb, lists in-frame sequences with V and J called but not all clones. Of the missing ones, under half trace to an unresolved V gene in checked studies; the others have no known cause. In all, the sample holds roughly 93,000 clones, and 75% to 95% of those were seen once. The ten largest make up around 2% of the sample. Sequencing was performed on peripheral blood, taken in the first trimester of pregnancy. Receptor source: a female donor in good health, enrolled as a control in a pregnancy study.

The chain recombines TRBV4-3 with TRBJ1-1; D not resolved. The germline V gene has CDR1 LGHNA and CDR2 YSLEER. The CDR3 covers 15 residues. The V end was cut by 5 bases, the J end by 1 base, with 14 bases between. The CDR3 nucleotides read TGCGCCAGCAGCTCCCCCGCCGGGAGGAACACTGAAGCTTTCTTT. It yields the protein CASSSPAGRNTEAFF.

This clone was picked up one time. The chain couples TRBV6-1 to TRBJ1-5; TRBD1 aligns across 8 bases. The J segment lost 6 bases and the V segment lost 2 bases, leaving 6 bases of the junction unmatched. The germline CDR1 and CDR2 sequences are MNHNS and SASEGT. The CDR3 contains 15 residues. CDR3 loop: CASSEWVTGGQPQHF. The DNA for the CDR3 is TGTGCCAGCAGTGAATGGGTTACAGGGGGTCAGCCCCAGCATTTT.

The V and J genes are TRBV28 and TRBJ1-1; 7 bases map to TRBD1. The CDR3 loop spans 14 amino acids. Germline V CDR1 and CDR2: MDHEN, SYDVKM. Trimming at V came to 6 bases and at J to 1 base, leaving 5 bases not matched to a gene. The CDR3 DNA follows: TGTGCCAGCAGCGCTCGACAGGGGAACACTGAAGCTTTCTTT. This codes for CASSARQGNTEAFF.

The V and J genes are TRBV4-3 and TRBJ2-1; 8 nucleotides align to TRBD2. CDR3 length: 14 amino acids. Unmatched junction bases numbered 4, after V lost 0 bases and J lost 9 bases. The germline V gene has CDR1 LGHNA and CDR2 YSLEER. The CDR3 here is CASSQEISGGEQFF. CDR3 bases: TGCGCCAGCAGCCAAGAAATAAGCGGGGGTGAGCAGTTCTTC.

Here the CDR3 reads CASSPYQGNTEAFF. CDR3 nucleotides: TGCGCCAGCAGCCCTTATCAGGGGAACACTGAAGCTTTCTTT. The chain carries TRBV5-1 and TRBJ1-1; possible D gene TRBD1, 5 bases. CDR3 length equals 14 residues. V lost 4 bases to trimming and J lost 1 base, with 11 bases between them. Looked up from germline, CDR1 is SGHRS and CDR2 is YFSETQ.

The V call is TRBV19, the J call TRBJ1-2; TRBD1 agrees at 9 bases. Unmatched junction bases numbered 11, after V lost 4 bases and J lost 8 bases. CDR3 length: 15 residues. The germline gives CDR1 LNHDA, CDR2 SQIVND (reference sequence). CDR3 in DNA: TGTGCCAGTAGTAACCCCGGGGACAGGGTGTACGGCTACACCTTC. It is translated as CASSNPGDRVYGYTF.

The chain combines TRBV2 with TRBJ1-4; 10 bases map to TRBD1. The CDR3 spans 17 residues. Germline V gene data show CDR1 as SNHLY and CDR2 as FYNNEI. The ends lost 0 bases at V and 5 bases at J; junction bases unmatched: 6. The CDR3, as DNA: TGTGCCAGCAGTGAAGCGCTTATGGGACAGGGGAATGAAAAACTGTTTTTT. This sequence encodes CASSEALMGQGNEKLFF.

The chain couples TRBV28 to TRBJ1-3, with 9 bases fitting TRBD1. The J segment lost 6 bases and the V segment lost 4 bases, leaving 7 bases of the junction unmatched. Germline loops: CDR1 MDHEN, CDR2 SYDVKM. The CDR3 contains 15 residues. CDR3 amino acids: CASSSTGQGTNTIYF. CDR3 bases: TGTGCCAGCAGTTCCACCGGACAGGGGACAAACACCATATATTTT.

V usage is TRBV9 and J usage is TRBJ2-2, with TRBD2 identical over 10 bases. V trimming: 2 bases; J trimming: 4 bases; junction bases outside the gene matches: 5. The V gene's germline CDR1 is SGDLS and CDR2 YYNGEE. The CDR3 runs to 16 residues. The CDR3 here is CASSVQRGGGTGELFF. In DNA, the CDR3 is TGTGCCAGCAGCGTTCAGCGGGGGGGCGGCACCGGGGAGCTGTTTTTT.

CDR3 residues: CASGQGAGYTF. CDR3 DNA: TGTGCCAGCGGACAGGGGGCTGGCTACACCTTC. The chain has TRBV19 and TRBJ1-2; 11 bases map to TRBD1. This CDR3 has 11 amino acids. Germline V lookup: CDR1 LNHDA, CDR2 SQIVND (reference sequence). The junction had 1 base not matched to a gene; V was cut back by 9 bases and J by 7 bases.

This clone occurred once. The chain uses TRBV4-1 and TRBJ2-2, with 8 nucleotides matching TRBD2. This CDR3 is built from 16 residues. Germline CDR1 is MGHRA and CDR2 is YSYEKL. The junction had 9 bases not matched to a gene; V was cut back by 2 bases and J by 7 bases. The CDR3 nucleotides read TGCGCCAGCAGCCAATTCCCGGGGGGGCCCGTCGGGGAGCTGTTTTTT. Protein: CASSQFPGGPVGELFF.

The chain is built from TRBV28 and TRBJ1-4; 11 positions match TRBD1. The V and J ends lost 6 bases and 8 bases, in that order; junction bases with no gene match: 8. CDR1 and CDR2 from the germline V gene are MDHEN and SYDVKM. The CDR3 is 15 residues long. The CDR3 bases are TGTGCCAGCAGCTCTCGGGACAGGGGGGAGGAAAAACTGTTTTTT. This translates into CASSSRDRGEEKLFF.

This chain connects TRBV18 to TRBJ1-2; D is uncertain. Looked up from germline, CDR1 is KGHSH and CDR2 is LQKENI. CDR3 length: 13 residues. V was trimmed by 2 bases and J by 4 bases, leaving 8 bases between them. The CDR3 sequence is CASSPSAGYGYTF. In nucleotides, the CDR3 is TGTGCCAGCTCACCATCGGCAGGCTATGGCTACACCTTC.

This rearrangement joins TRBV5-1 to TRBJ2-2; TRBD2 is a possible D gene (6 bases). V gave up 4 bases and J gave up 6 bases, with 40 bases separating them. There are 23 residues in the CDR3. Per germline, CDR1 SGHRS and CDR2 YFSETQ. CDR3 in amino acids: CASSHRPGTDTLGGWGQAGELFF. CDR3 coding DNA: TGCGCCAGCAGCCATAGACCCGGGACCGACACCCTCGGGGGATGGGGTCAGGCCGGGGAGCTGTTTTTT.

This clone was counted between two and nine times. The chain joins TRBV6-6 to TRBJ1-1, with 8 bases fitting TRBD1. CDR3 length: 13 residues. J lost 4 bases, V lost 11 bases, and 9 bases had no gene match. CDR1 MNHNY and CDR2 SVGAGI come from the germline V gene (reference sequence). The CDR3: CALGQGAGTEAFF. As DNA, the CDR3 is TGTGCCCTGGGGCAGGGGGCAGGCACTGAAGCTTTCTTT.

This chain joins TRBV7-2 and TRBJ1-3; 8 positions match TRBD1. The V gene's germline CDR1 is SGHTA and CDR2 FQGNSA. Unmatched junction bases numbered 6, after V lost 5 bases and J lost 6 bases. This CDR3 contains 14 residues. This CDR3 reads CASSPGGWENTIYF. DNA for the CDR3: TGTGCCAGCAGCCCAGGGGGCTGGGAAAACACCATATATTTT.

This clone was seen more than once but under ten times. The gene calls are TRBV30 and TRBJ1-4; D unclear. V was clipped by 0 bases and J by 3 bases, with 8 bases between them. CDR3 size: 14 residues. Germline V CDR1 and CDR2: GTSNPN, SVGIG (reference sequence). The CDR3: CAWSVEKPNEKLFF. CDR3 bases: TGTGCCTGGAGTGTCGAGAAACCTAATGAAAAACTGTTTTTT.

This clone appeared once. This chain joins TRBV6-5 and TRBJ1-2, with D possibly matching TRBD1 (6 bases). Germline V lookup: CDR1 MNHEY, CDR2 SVGAGI. There are 14 residues in the CDR3. Deletions cut 10 bases from V and 2 bases from J, with 17 bases between. The CDR3 loop reads CATTKGQGNYGYTF. The CDR3 region has the DNA TGTGCCACCACAAAGGGGCAGGGGAACTATGGCTACACCTTC.

The J gene is TRBJ1-2, the V gene TRBV9; TRBD1 is a possible D gene (6 bases). V lost 6 bases and J lost 4, with 10 bases in between. The CDR3 length is 12 residues. The germline V gene encodes CDR1 SGDLS and CDR2 YYNGEE. The DNA for the CDR3 is TGTGCCAGCAAGAAGGGGGTCTATGGCTACACCTTC. It codes for CASKKGVYGYTF.

The chain carries TRBV27 and TRBJ2-3; D perhaps matches TRBD1 (5 bases). V lost 2 bases and J 6 bases, leaving 9 bases between the germline ends. The CDR3 extends over 13 amino acids. CDR1 and CDR2 (germline): MNHEY, SMNVEV (reference sequence). The chain's CDR3 is CASSLKGWDTQYF. The CDR3 nucleotides are TGTGCCAGCAGTTTAAAGGGGTGGGATACGCAGTATTTT.

The chain combines TRBV30 with TRBJ1-5; D unclear. The CDR3 runs 13 residues. V dropped 2 bases and J dropped 0 bases, with 5 bases sitting between them. The germline V gene has CDR1 GTSNPN and CDR2 SVGIG (reference sequence). The CDR3 is CAWSRDSNQPQHF. CDR3 in DNA: TGTGCCTGGAGTCGAGATAGCAATCAGCCCCAGCATTTT. The variable domain in full, completed from reference TRBV30 and TRBJ1-5, reads SQTIHQWPATLVQPVGSPLSLECTVEGTSNPNLYWYRQAAGRGLQLLFYSVGIGQISSEVPQNLSASRPQDRQFILSSKKLLLSDSGFYLCAWSRDSNQPQHFGDGTRLSIL.

The rearrangement joins TRBV5-4 to TRBJ1-4, with D possibly being TRBD1 (5 bases). Trimming removed 4 bases at V and 3 bases at J, with 13 bases between. Germline CDR1 and CDR2: SGHNT and YYREEE (reference sequence). The CDR3 is 15 residues long. The CDR3 loop is CASSNRQSANEKLFF. The CDR3 coding sequence is TGTGCCAGCAGCAACCGACAGTCAGCTAATGAAAAACTGTTTTTT.

As to this clone: Because the CDR3's place on the DNA is in doubt, the DNA is left out and the CDR3 is given as listed by TCRdb. The J gene is TRBJ1-4, the V gene TRBV20-1; TRBD1 is the table's D call and was not checked against the DNA. CDR1 is DFQATT, CDR2 SNEGSKA, per germline (reference sequence). The CDR3 is 10 residues long, counting both termini. The CDR3 region is CSAGLDKADF.

This sequence joins TRBV19 and TRBJ2-5, with 10 bases matching TRBD1. The CDR3 has 15 amino acids. From germline, CDR1 is LNHDA and CDR2 SQIVND (reference sequence). The V segment lost 3 bases and the J segment 5 bases; nucleotides outside the gene matches: 6. The CDR3 sequence: CASSMSGQGWETQYF. CDR3 sequence (DNA): TGTGCCAGTAGTATGTCGGGACAGGGGTGGGAGACCCAGTACTTC.

This rearrangement joins TRBV6-4 to TRBJ2-5; D possibly corresponds to TRBD2 (6 bases). The CDR3 loop spans 13 amino acids. Per the germline V gene, CDR1 is MRHNA and CDR2 is SNTAGT. The V end was cut by 4 bases, the J end by 7 bases, with 13 bases between. CDR3 in amino acids: CASSVIGGGTQYF. The CDR3 DNA follows: TGTGCCAGCAGTGTGATCGGGGGAGGGACCCAGTACTTC.

J is TRBJ2-3 and V is TRBV7-2, with 7 bases lining up with TRBD2. Germline-derived CDR1 and CDR2 are SGHTA and FQGNSA. J lost 2 bases, V lost 5 bases, and 7 bases had no gene match. The CDR3 covers 15 residues. CDR3 residues: CASSPASGLTDTQYF. In DNA form, the CDR3 reads TGTGCCAGCAGCCCAGCTAGCGGTCTCACAGATACGCAGTATTTT.

This chain uses TRBV4-1 with TRBJ2-5; 7 bases align to TRBD1. Germline assignment: CDR1 MGHRA and CDR2 YSYEKL. This CDR3 has 17 residues. The ends lost 0 bases at V and 1 base at J; junction bases unmatched: 8. The CDR3 DNA follows: TGCGCCAGCAGCCAAGATAGGGCGAACAGGGGCCAAGAGACCCAGTACTTC. Protein: CASSQDRANRGQETQYF.

This chain joins TRBV11-2 and TRBJ2-3; TRBD1 aligns across 8 bases. This CDR3 is built from 15 residues. With 7 bases clipped from V and 0 bases from J, the junction kept 6 bases outside the gene matches. Looked up from germline, CDR1 is SGHAT and CDR2 is FQNNGV. CDR3 in amino acids: CASTSGTGSTDTQYF. In DNA, the CDR3 is TGTGCCAGCACCTCCGGGACAGGCAGCACAGATACGCAGTATTTT.

The chain couples TRBV19 to TRBJ2-1; 9 bases agree with TRBD2. With V trimmed by 10 bases and J by 6 bases, 7 bases remained unmatched. The CDR3 is made up of 13 amino acids. Germline CDR1 reads LNHDA; CDR2 reads SQIVND (reference sequence). CDR3 coding DNA: TGTGCCACAGCGGGGGGCCGGGGCAATGAGCAGTTCTTC. Residues: CATAGGRGNEQFF.